This T cell receptor beta chain was sequenced during a study of T cell responses to AZD1222 COVID-19 vaccine. Germline lookup yields CDR1 GTSNPN and CDR2 SVGIG (reference sequence). This CDR3 region has 12 residues. The germline V and J ends were trimmed by 8 bases and 3 bases, with 14 bases remaining between them. Data came from immunoSEQ multiplex PCR; TCRdb stores just in-frame clones and leaves some out. The data show roughly 77,000 clones, with 92% seen just once and roughly 5.1% held by the top ten. The source of this sequence is an adult who received the AZD1222 COVID-19 vaccine. The V and J genes are TRBV30 and TRBJ2-7, with D perhaps matching TRBD2 (6 bases). The source was peripheral blood, collected 28 days after the second AZD1222 dose. CDR3 loop: CAARGGIYEQYF. Here the CDR3 DNA reads TGTGCCGCCCGTGGGGGGATCTACGAGCAGTACTTC.